This T cell receptor (beta chain) appears in the sequencing data of a study of T cell responses to AZD1222 COVID-19 vaccine. Whole-study findings and limits: A rise in Spike-specific TCR breadth and depth followed two AZD1222 doses. Baseline antibody screening turned up just six or seven seropositive AZD1222 recipients.

Repertoires were generated with immunoSEQ multiplex PCR, while TCRdb's copy carries only in-frame clones and drops some. Of over 85,000 clones listed, about four fifths are singletons. Note on this clone: The antigen is undetermined.

V was clipped by 4 bases and J by 4 bases; unmatched bases: 16. The CDR3 is 17 residues long. CDR1 is SGHTA, CDR2 FQGTGA, per germline. This TCR was recovered from an adult who received the AZD1222 COVID-19 vaccine. The sequencing used peripheral blood, collected 28 days after the second AZD1222 dose. The V and J genes are TRBV7-3 and TRBJ2-7; 7 bases map to TRBD1. The chain's CDR3 is CASSSETARDRDYEQYF. CDR3 DNA: TGTGCCAGCAGCTCAGAAACCGCCCGGGACAGAGATTACGAGCAGTACTTC.